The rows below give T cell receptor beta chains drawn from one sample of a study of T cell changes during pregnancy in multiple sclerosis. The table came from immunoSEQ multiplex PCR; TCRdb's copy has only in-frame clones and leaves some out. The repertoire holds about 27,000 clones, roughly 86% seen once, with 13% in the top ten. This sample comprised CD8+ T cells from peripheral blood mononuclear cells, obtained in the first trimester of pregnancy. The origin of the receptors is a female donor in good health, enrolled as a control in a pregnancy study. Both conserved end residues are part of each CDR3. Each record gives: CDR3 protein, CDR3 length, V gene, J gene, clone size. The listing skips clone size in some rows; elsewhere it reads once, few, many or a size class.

CDR3aa: CASSSSSYEQYF
len: 12
v_gene: TRBV7-2
j_gene: TRBJ2-7
abundance: .

CDR3aa: CASNGGRDTGELFF
len: 14
v_gene: TRBV19
j_gene: TRBJ2-2
abundance: .

CDR3aa: CASSQGAYSNQPQHF
len: 15
v_gene: TRBV4-3
j_gene: TRBJ1-5
abundance: .

CDR3aa: CASSRTSGGVRGFF
len: 14
v_gene: TRBV27
j_gene: TRBJ2-1
abundance: .

CDR3aa: CARSPTGRSTDTQYF
len: 15
v_gene: TRBV7-5
j_gene: TRBJ2-3
abundance: .

CDR3aa: CASSPRTGKAGELFF
len: 15
v_gene: TRBV19
j_gene: TRBJ2-2
abundance: .

CDR3aa: CASSQSPNRGRGIYGYTF
len: 18
v_gene: TRBV16
j_gene: TRBJ1-2
abundance: once

CDR3aa: CASTEDRLNQPQHF
len: 14
v_gene: TRBV19
j_gene: TRBJ1-5
abundance: few

CDR3aa: CASSSTGYEQYF
len: 12
v_gene: TRBV27
j_gene: TRBJ2-7
abundance: few

CDR3aa: CASSLSGRGLANNEQFF
len: 17
v_gene: TRBV7-9
j_gene: TRBJ2-1
abundance: .

CDR3aa: CASSQASGGYYEQYF
len: 15
v_gene: TRBV14
j_gene: TRBJ2-7
abundance: .

CDR3aa: CASSFLRGSGNEQFF
len: 15
v_gene: TRBV7-9
j_gene: TRBJ2-1
abundance: .

CDR3aa: CASSGGATDTQYF
len: 13
v_gene: TRBV6-4
j_gene: TRBJ2-3
abundance: .

CDR3aa: CASSEQGALNEKLFF
len: 15
v_gene: TRBV2
j_gene: TRBJ1-4
abundance: .

CDR3aa: CASWTRTGISYEQYF
len: 15
v_gene: TRBV27
j_gene: TRBJ2-7
abundance: once

CDR3aa: CASSTNSGGDIQYF
len: 14
v_gene: TRBV12-1
j_gene: TRBJ2-4
abundance: .

CDR3aa: CASSMGTGYNEQFF
len: 14
v_gene: TRBV19
j_gene: TRBJ2-1
abundance: medium-sized

CDR3aa: CASSQGPPDTEAFF
len: 14
v_gene: TRBV28
j_gene: TRBJ1-1
abundance: .